This is a list of T cell receptor beta chains from one sample in a study of T cell responses to AZD1222 COVID-19 vaccine. The method was immunoSEQ multiplex PCR; TCRdb's version includes in-frame clones alone and lacks a portion of them. The sample carries about 190,000 clones, approximately 90% recorded once. Sequenced material: peripheral blood, taken on day 0 of AZD1222 vaccination. Every receptor here comes from an adult in good health. Both conserved end residues are part of each CDR3. Fields, in order: V gene, D gene, clone size, J gene, CDR3 protein, CDR3 DNA. The D gene is left open where the match is weak. Size is stated for part of the rows, as once, few or many counts, or as a class when the clone is expanded.

>TRBV4-1|NA|NA|TRBJ1-5
CASSHIGRDHQPQHF
TGCGCCAGCAGCCACATAGGGCGGGACCATCAGCCCCAGCATTTT
>TRBV28|NA|once|TRBJ2-7
CASSLVTGEVAYEQYF
TGTGCCAGCAGTTTGGTAACAGGGGAGGTCGCCTACGAGCAGTACTTC
>TRBV11-2|NA|NA|TRBJ1-2
CASSLGEGVGDYGYTF
TGTGCCAGCAGCTTGGGCGAGGGGGTGGGGGACTATGGCTACACCTTC
>TRBV24-1|NA|NA|TRBJ1-1
CATSDFRTNTEAFF
TGTGCCACCAGTGATTTCCGGACTAACACTGAAGCTTTCTTT
>TRBV7-9|NA|NA|TRBJ1-5
CASSSGYSNQPQHF
TGTGCCAGCAGCTCGGGGTATAGCAATCAGCCCCAGCATTTT
>TRBV3-1/TRBV3-2|TRBD2|once|TRBJ2-4
CASSQDSGRRQIF
TGTGCCAGCAGCCAAGATAGCGGGCGCAGGCAAATCTTC
>TRBV7-2|NA|NA|TRBJ1-5
CASSAILTPRFGNQPQHF
TGTGCCAGCAGCGCTATTTTGACCCCTCGTTTTGGCAATCAGCCCCAGCATTTT
>TRBV11-2|NA|NA|TRBJ2-7
CASSLGSYEQYF
TGTGCCAGCAGCTTAGGCTCCTACGAGCAGTACTTC
>TRBV27|NA|NA|TRBJ2-3
CASSSLRGGTDTQYF
TGTGCCAGCAGTTCACTCAGGGGTGGTACAGATACGCAGTATTTT
>TRBV4-1|NA|NA|TRBJ1-3
CASSQKRGPPGNTIYF
TGCGCCAGCAGCCAAAAAAGGGGCCCCCCTGGAAACACCATATATTTT